This T cell receptor beta chain emerged from a study of T cells in Graves' hyperthyroidism and ophthalmopathy. From RNA transcripts, TCR beta CDR3 regions were amplified. Researchers ran a first-round RT-PCR on the TCR CDR3 using the HTBI primer set. Using its own MiXCR run on the multiplex PCR reads, TCRdb lists one record per CDR3 protein. The sample carries roughly 650,000 distinct CDR3 sequences, roughly 15% recorded once. Study-level points and caveats: From stable hyperthyroidism, ophthalmopathy was separated by a 13 V-J model. Within blood appeared most thyroid clonotypes that had expanded above 0.001.

V was trimmed by 6 bases and J by 5 bases, leaving 26 bases between them. Germline V gene lookup returns CDR1 MNHEY and CDR2 SVGEGT. This CDR3 has 17 amino acids. Ophthalmopathy patients all had a Clinical Activity Score of at least 3, a NOSPECS grade of at least 4 and disease under 3 months old. Comment on this clonotype: What it binds is not known.

The TCR originated in a woman aged 40-49 years with Graves' ophthalmopathy. Sequencing was carried out using blood. The rearrangement links TRBV6-2 or TRBV6-3 to TRBJ2-7; either TRBD1 or TRBD2 may supply D (5 bases each). Here the CDR3 reads CASRSLFGGVGLDEQYF. The CDR3 DNA is TGTGCCAGCAGATCCCTATTTGGGGGAGTGGGGCTGGACGAGCAGTACTTC.